This paragraph covers one TCR beta chain sequence. The data were taken from a study of blood T cell repertoires in COVID-19. Study processing details: Amplifying reference gene primers gave estimates of nucleated cell counts. Libraries were prepared by immunoSEQ multiplex PCR; TCRdb keeps only in-frame clonotypes and omits some of them. That table is the source of V, J and clone size, and D and trimming were worked out from the DNA. The sample carries roughly 120,000 clones, 55% to 75% recorded once. Input material: peripheral blood. The source is a human donor with acute or convalescent COVID-19. The donor label of this sample is uncertain.

CDR3 sequence reads: CASSTMTGSYGYTF. CDR3 sequence (DNA): TGCGCCAGCAGCACTATGACAGGGAGCTATGGCTACACCTTC. The chain recombines TRBV4-1 with TRBJ1-2; TRBD1 matches 7 bases. Germline V CDR1 and CDR2: MGHRA, YSYEKL. The CDR3 sequence is 14 residues long. Germline trimming cut 5 bases from V and 4 bases from J; bases unmatched to any gene: 7.